The present entry profiles one TCR beta chain with its context. Antigen: not known. This entry comes from a study of cytomegalovirus exposure and HLA in healthy donors. Study observations and caveats: After further analysis at a later stage, around 17,000 TCR beta sequences were associated with HLA alleles at 0.05 false discovery rate. The sole available immune exposure information was CMV serostatus.

PCR primers comprised 60 Vbeta and 13 Jbeta primers. Method: immunoSEQ multiplex PCR; TCRdb's copy keeps in-frame clones and lacks some. The table has some 78,000 clones, around 80% seen once. Sample: PBMCs. This TCR was sampled from a man in his forties or fifties in good health and CMV-seropositive.

DNA for the CDR3: TGTGCCAGCACGACCCGGGGAGGTAATCAGCCCCAGCATTTT. Its protein product is CASTTRGGNQPQHF. The chain joins TRBV6-1 to TRBJ1-5; D gene unclear. The CDR3 spans 14 residues. From germline, CDR1 is MNHNS and CDR2 SASEGT. Trimming cost V 7 bases and J 4 bases, with 14 bases left between them.